These 3 T cell receptor beta chains came from one sample sequenced in a study of blood T cell dynamics during melanoma immunotherapy. Time point in this sample: week 3, after first cycle of checkpoint inhibitor. Libraries were prepared by immunoSEQ multiplex PCR; TCRdb keeps only in-frame clonotypes and omits some of them. The data contain about 19,000 clones, nearly 90% of them singletons. The sample here was blood, taken from a patient treated with checkpoint blockade. These receptors came from a human donor with melanoma.

The rearrangement links TRBV15 to TRBJ1-4, with D perhaps matching TRBD1 (6 bases). The CDR3 covers 13 residues. Germline CDR1 is LNHNV and CDR2 is YYDKDF (reference sequence). Trimming took 0 bases from V and 14 from J, leaving 13 bases between them. CDR3 nucleotide sequence: TGTGCCACCAGCAGAGATTTGGGGGCGGATCTGTTTTTT. Protein product: CATSRDLGADLFF. Full variable domain (missing parts from reference TRBV15 and TRBJ1-4): DAMVIQNPRYQVTQFGKPVTLSCSQTLNHNVMYWYQQKSSQAPKLLFHYYDKDFNNEADTPDNFQSRRPNTSFCFLDIRSPGLGDTAMYLCATSRDLGADLFFGSGTQLSVL.

J is TRBJ2-1 and V is TRBV4-3; TRBD2 is a possible D gene (6 bases). CDR3 size: 16 residues. CDR1 LGHNA and CDR2 YSLEER come from the germline V gene. Between the trimmed V and J ends, which lost 3 bases and 9 bases, there was a span of 21 bases. Written as DNA, the CDR3 is TGCGCCAGCAGCCATGGCCATCGGGGGAACGATGGTGAGCAGTTCTTC. As protein: CASSHGHRGNDGEQFF.

The chain combines TRBV10-2 with TRBJ2-3; D call uncertain. V lost 5 bases and J lost 7, with 10 bases in between. Germline-derived CDR1 and CDR2 are WSHSY and SAAADI. This CDR3 spans 12 amino acids. CDR3: CASSLMSYTQYF. In nucleotides, the CDR3 is TGCGCCAGCAGTTTGATGAGTTATACGCAGTATTTT.